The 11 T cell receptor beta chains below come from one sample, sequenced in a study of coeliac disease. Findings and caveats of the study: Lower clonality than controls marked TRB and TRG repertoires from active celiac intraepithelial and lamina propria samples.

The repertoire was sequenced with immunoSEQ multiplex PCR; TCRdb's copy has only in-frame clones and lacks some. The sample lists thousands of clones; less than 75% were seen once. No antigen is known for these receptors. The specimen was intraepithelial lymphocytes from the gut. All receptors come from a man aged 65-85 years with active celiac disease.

The CDR3 DNA reads TGCGCCAGCAGCCAAGAAAGGACAGCCAGACAGTATTTT. It yields the protein CASSQERTARQYF. The chain joins TRBV4-1 to TRBJ2-3, with a tentative D call TRBD1 (6 bases). This CDR3 has 13 amino acids. The V gene's germline CDR1 is MGHRA and CDR2 YSYEKL. V was pared by 0 bases and J by 12 bases, with 13 bases between.

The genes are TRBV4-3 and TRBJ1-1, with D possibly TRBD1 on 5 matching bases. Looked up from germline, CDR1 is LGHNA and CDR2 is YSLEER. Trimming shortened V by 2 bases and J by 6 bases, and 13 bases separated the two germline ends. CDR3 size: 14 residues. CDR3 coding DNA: TGCGCCAGCAGCCAATCACGGGGGATGGCTGAAGCTTTCTTT. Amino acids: CASSQSRGMAEAFF.

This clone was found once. CDR3 loop: CASSLWLQNTDTQYF. The CDR3 DNA follows: TGTGCCAGCAGCTTGTGGCTACAGAATACAGATACGCAGTATTTT. V and J are TRBV5-8 and TRBJ2-3; D gene uncertain. The germline V gene has CDR1 SGHTS and CDR2 YDEGEE. This CDR3 has 15 residues. Deletions cut 1 base from V and 3 bases from J, with 12 bases between.

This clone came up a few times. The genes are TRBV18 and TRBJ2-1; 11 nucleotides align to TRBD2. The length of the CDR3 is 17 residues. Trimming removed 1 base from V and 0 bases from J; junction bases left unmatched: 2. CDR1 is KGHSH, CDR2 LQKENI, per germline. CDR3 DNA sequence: TGTGCCAGCTCACCACGTGGACTAGCGGGCTCCTACAATGAGCAGTTCTTC. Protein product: CASSPRGLAGSYNEQFF.

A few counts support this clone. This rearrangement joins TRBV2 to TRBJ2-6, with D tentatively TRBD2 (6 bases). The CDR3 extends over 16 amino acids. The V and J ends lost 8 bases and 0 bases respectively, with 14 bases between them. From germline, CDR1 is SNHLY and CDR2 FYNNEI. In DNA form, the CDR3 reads TGTGCCAGCCCGGGGACGGACTACTCTGGGGCCAACGTCCTGACTTTC. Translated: CASPGTDYSGANVLTF. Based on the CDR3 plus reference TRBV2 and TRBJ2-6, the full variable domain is EPEVTQTPSHQVTQMGQEVILRCVPISNHLYFYWYRQILGQKVEFLVSFYNNEISEKSEIFDDQFSVERPDGSNFTLKIRSTKLEDSAMYFCASPGTDYSGANVLTFGAGSRLTVL.

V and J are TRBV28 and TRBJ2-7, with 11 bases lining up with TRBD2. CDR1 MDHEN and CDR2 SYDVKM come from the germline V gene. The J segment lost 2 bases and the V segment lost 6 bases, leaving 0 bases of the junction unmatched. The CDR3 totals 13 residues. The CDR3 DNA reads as TGTGCCAGCAGGACTAGCGGGGCCTACGAGCAGTACTTC. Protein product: CASRTSGAYEQYF.

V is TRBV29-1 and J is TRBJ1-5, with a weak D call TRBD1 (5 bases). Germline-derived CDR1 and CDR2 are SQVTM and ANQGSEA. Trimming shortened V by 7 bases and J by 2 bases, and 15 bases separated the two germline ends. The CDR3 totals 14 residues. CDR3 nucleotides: TGCAGCGAAACGTCGACAGTGGGCAATCAGCCCCAGCATTTT. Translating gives CSETSTVGNQPQHF.

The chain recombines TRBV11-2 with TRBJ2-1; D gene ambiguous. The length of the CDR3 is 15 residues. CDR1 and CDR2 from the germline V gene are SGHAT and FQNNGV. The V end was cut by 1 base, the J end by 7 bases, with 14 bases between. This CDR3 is CASSLALERQNEQFF. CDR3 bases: TGTGCCAGCAGCTTAGCCCTGGAACGACAAAATGAGCAGTTCTTC.

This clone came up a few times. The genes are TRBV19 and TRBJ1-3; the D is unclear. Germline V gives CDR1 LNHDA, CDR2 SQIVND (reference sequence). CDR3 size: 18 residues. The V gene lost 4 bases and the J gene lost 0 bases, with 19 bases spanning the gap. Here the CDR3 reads CASSTLRPRSSSGNTIYF. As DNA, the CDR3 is TGTGCCAGTAGTACGCTAAGACCCCGGAGTAGCTCTGGAAACACCATATATTTT.

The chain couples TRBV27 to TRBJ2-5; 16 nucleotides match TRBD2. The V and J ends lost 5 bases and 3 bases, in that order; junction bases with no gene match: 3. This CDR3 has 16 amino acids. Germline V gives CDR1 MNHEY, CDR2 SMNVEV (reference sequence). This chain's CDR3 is CASSPGLAGGEETQYF. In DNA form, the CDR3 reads TGTGCCAGCAGTCCGGGACTAGCGGGGGGGGAAGAGACCCAGTACTTC.

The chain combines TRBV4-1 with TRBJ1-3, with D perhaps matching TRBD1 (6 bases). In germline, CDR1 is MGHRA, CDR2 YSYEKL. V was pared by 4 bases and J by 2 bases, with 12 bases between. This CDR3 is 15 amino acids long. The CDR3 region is CASSPLGGPGNTIYF. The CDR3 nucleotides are TGCGCCAGCAGCCCGCTCGGGGGGCCTGGAAACACCATATATTTT.